Sequencing of this T cell receptor (beta chain) was carried out in a study of cytomegalovirus exposure and HLA in healthy donors. Likely unrecorded immune exposures existed in these nominally healthy donors. This clone was found a few times. Its specificity is unknown. Vbeta (60) and Jbeta (13) primers were used in the PCR. The assay was immunoSEQ multiplex PCR, and TCRdb's table has in-frame clones only and misses some. The sample yields 100,000 or so clones, 65% to 90% seen once. The germline CDR1 and CDR2 sequences are MNHEY and SVGAGI. This CDR3 is built from 14 residues. J lost 2 bases, V lost 7 bases, and 7 bases had no gene match. The study, taken as a whole, reports: In a later analysis, the majority of CMV-associated beta chains seemingly showed HLA restriction.

V gene TRBV6-5 combines with J gene TRBJ1-2, with 7 positions matching TRBD1. The sequence was obtained from a young man in good health and CMV-seropositive. Sequenced: PBMCs. The CDR3 sequence: CASTRGRTNYGYTF. CDR3 in DNA: TGTGCCAGCACAAGGGGGCGAACGAACTATGGCTACACCTTC.